This T cell receptor beta chain was identified during a study of CD8 T cells in ankylosing spondylitis. This clonotype was picked up many times. The CDR3 has 13 residues. Trimming left V 9 bases short and J 0 bases short, with 9 bases between. Generation of TCR beta libraries employed quantitative 5'-RACE incorporating molecular barcodes. TCRdb fed the 5' RACE reads into MiXCR, producing one record per CDR3 protein. Of 250,000 to 300,000 distinct CDR3 sequences detected, about 20% appear once; the ten largest clones hold roughly 7.4%. Sequencing was done on a sample of blood, either unsorted or a sorted T cell fraction (not recorded which). This rearrangement joins TRBV12-3 or TRBV12-4 to TRBJ1-5; TRBD1 might be the D (5 bases). The sequence came from a male donor with ankylosing spondylitis or in good health (not recorded which). The CDR3 bases are TGTGCCAGTGGACAATATAGCAATCAGCCCCAGCATTTT. Translated, it gives CASGQYSNQPQHF.